These T cell receptor beta chains were read from a single sample in a study of blood T cell repertoires in COVID-19. Generated by immunoSEQ multiplex PCR, the TCRdb table keeps only in-frame clones and is missing some. The sample lists about 400,000 clones; over 85% were seen once. Sample: PBMCs or T cells enriched from blood (not recorded which). The receptors here all came from a woman aged 25 to 39 who had recovered from COVID-19. Each CDR3 is given with its conserved first and last residue. The D gene is left open where the match is weak. Clone size is not always given. Where it is, it says once, few, many or a class for expanded clones.

j_call: TRBJ2-7; d_call: TRBD2; v_call: TRBV18; cdr3_length: 14; clone_size: .; cdr3_aa: CASSPTSGSNEQYF; cdr3_nt: TGTGCCAGCTCACCGACTAGCGGGAGCAACGAGCAGTACTTC
j_call: TRBJ2-7; d_call: TRBD2; v_call: TRBV6-6; cdr3_length: 14; clone_size: .; cdr3_aa: CASSKAGGTYEQYF; cdr3_nt: TGTGCCAGCAGTAAGGCGGGGGGGACCTACGAGCAGTACTTC
j_call: TRBJ1-2; d_call: TRBD1; v_call: TRBV4-2; cdr3_length: 16; clone_size: .; cdr3_aa: CASSSSSTGQGNGYTF; cdr3_nt: TGTGCCAGCAGCAGCTCTAGTACTGGACAGGGGAATGGCTACACCTTC
j_call: TRBJ1-5; d_call: .; v_call: TRBV14; cdr3_length: 18; clone_size: few; cdr3_aa: CASSHPQGPGGLHQPQHF; cdr3_nt: TGTGCCAGCAGCCATCCCCAAGGCCCAGGAGGCTTACACCAGCCCCAGCATTTT
j_call: TRBJ2-7; d_call: TRBD2; v_call: TRBV30; cdr3_length: 18; clone_size: .; cdr3_aa: CAWSVASGGFRLLYEQYF; cdr3_nt: TGTGCCTGGAGTGTAGCTAGCGGGGGGTTCCGGCTACTCTACGAGCAGTACTTC
j_call: TRBJ1-2; d_call: TRBD1; v_call: TRBV7-3; cdr3_length: 13; clone_size: .; cdr3_aa: CASSRTGNYGYTF; cdr3_nt: TGTGCCAGCAGCAGGACAGGGAACTATGGCTACACCTTC
j_call: TRBJ2-1; d_call: TRBD2; v_call: TRBV30; cdr3_length: 16; clone_size: .; cdr3_aa: CAWRGKTSGSYNEQFF; cdr3_nt: TGTGCCTGGAGGGGGAAGACTAGCGGGTCCTACAATGAGCAGTTCTTC
j_call: TRBJ2-1; d_call: TRBD1; v_call: TRBV28; cdr3_length: 18; clone_size: .; cdr3_aa: CASSFFPRGQALYNEQFF; cdr3_nt: TGTGCCAGCAGTTTCTTTCCCCGAGGACAGGCTCTCTACAATGAGCAGTTCTTC
j_call: TRBJ1-4; d_call: .; v_call: TRBV15; cdr3_length: 11; clone_size: .; cdr3_aa: CATRGGEKLFF; cdr3_nt: TGTGCCACCAGGGGAGGTGAAAAACTGTTTTTT
j_call: TRBJ1-3; d_call: .; v_call: TRBV4-3; cdr3_length: 15; clone_size: .; cdr3_aa: CASSQDSSSGNTIYF; cdr3_nt: TGCGCCAGCAGCCAAGATAGCTCGTCTGGAAACACCATATATTTT
j_call: TRBJ2-3; d_call: TRBD2; v_call: TRBV27; cdr3_length: 13; clone_size: .; cdr3_aa: CASSLWGGDTQYF; cdr3_nt: TGTGCCAGCAGTTTATGGGGGGGAGATACGCAGTATTTT
j_call: TRBJ2-3; d_call: TRBD2; v_call: TRBV2; cdr3_length: 15; clone_size: few; cdr3_aa: CASSMLAGNTDTQYF; cdr3_nt: TGTGCCAGCAGTATGTTAGCGGGGAACACAGATACGCAGTATTTT
j_call: TRBJ1-1; d_call: .; v_call: TRBV6-5; cdr3_length: 13; clone_size: once; cdr3_aa: CATKNGKNTEAFF; cdr3_nt: TGTGCCACCAAGAACGGGAAGAACACTGAAGCTTTCTTT
j_call: TRBJ1-4; d_call: TRBD1; v_call: TRBV28; cdr3_length: 17; clone_size: .; cdr3_aa: CASSQTRDREIREKLFF; cdr3_nt: TGTGCCAGCAGCCAAACCCGGGACAGGGAGATTCGCGAAAAACTGTTTTTT
j_call: TRBJ2-7; d_call: TRBD2; v_call: TRBV2; cdr3_length: 17; clone_size: .; cdr3_aa: CASFGLAGGEVTYEQYF; cdr3_nt: TGTGCCAGCTTTGGACTAGCGGGAGGTGAAGTAACCTACGAGCAGTACTTC
j_call: TRBJ2-7; d_call: .; v_call: TRBV14; cdr3_length: 16; clone_size: .; cdr3_aa: CASSRTGQGYSYEQYF; cdr3_nt: TGTGCCAGCAGCCGGACCGGGCAGGGATACTCCTACGAGCAGTACTTC
j_call: TRBJ2-7; d_call: TRBD1; v_call: TRBV6-5; cdr3_length: 15; clone_size: .; cdr3_aa: CASSRTGSLGYEQYF; cdr3_nt: TGTGCCAGCAGTAGGACAGGGTCACTCGGCTACGAGCAGTACTTC
j_call: TRBJ2-7; d_call: TRBD1; v_call: TRBV7-9; cdr3_length: 17; clone_size: .; cdr3_aa: CASSLVAWGTASYEQYF; cdr3_nt: TGTGCCAGCAGCTTAGTTGCTTGGGGGACAGCATCCTACGAGCAGTACTTC
j_call: TRBJ1-3; d_call: TRBD1; v_call: TRBV30; cdr3_length: 16; clone_size: .; cdr3_aa: CAWSERTGYIGNTIYF; cdr3_nt: TGTGCCTGGAGTGAACGGACAGGGTATATCGGAAACACCATATATTTT
j_call: TRBJ1-1; d_call: .; v_call: TRBV24-1; cdr3_length: 13; clone_size: .; cdr3_aa: CATRADRNTEAFF; cdr3_nt: TGTGCCACCAGAGCTGACAGGAACACTGAAGCTTTCTTT
j_call: TRBJ2-1; d_call: TRBD2; v_call: TRBV29-1; cdr3_length: 17; clone_size: .; cdr3_aa: CSVSGTSGSGAYNEQFF; cdr3_nt: TGCAGCGTATCCGGGACTAGCGGGAGCGGGGCCTACAATGAGCAGTTCTTC
j_call: TRBJ2-5; d_call: TRBD2; v_call: TRBV29-1; cdr3_length: 15; clone_size: .; cdr3_aa: CSVGEGVGIQETQYF; cdr3_nt: TGCAGCGTTGGGGAGGGTGTGGGGATCCAAGAGACCCAGTACTTC
j_call: TRBJ2-5; d_call: .; v_call: TRBV10-3; cdr3_length: 11; clone_size: .; cdr3_aa: CAIRTQETQYF; cdr3_nt: TGTGCCATCAGAACACAAGAGACCCAGTACTTC
j_call: TRBJ1-1; d_call: TRBD1; v_call: TRBV12-3/TRBV12-4; cdr3_length: 13; clone_size: .; cdr3_aa: CASSLNRGTEAFF; cdr3_nt: TGTGCCAGCAGCCTTAACAGGGGGACTGAAGCTTTCTTT
j_call: TRBJ2-7; d_call: TRBD2; v_call: TRBV4-2; cdr3_length: 15; clone_size: .; cdr3_aa: CASSQGLAGGSEQYF; cdr3_nt: TGTGCCAGCAGCCAAGGACTAGCGGGAGGGTCCGAGCAGTACTTC
j_call: TRBJ1-5; d_call: .; v_call: TRBV7-9; cdr3_length: 14; clone_size: few; cdr3_aa: CASSFGGDNQPQHF; cdr3_nt: TGTGCCAGCAGCTTTGGGGGGGACAATCAGCCCCAGCATTTT
j_call: TRBJ2-7; d_call: TRBD1; v_call: TRBV7-6; cdr3_length: 14; clone_size: .; cdr3_aa: CASSQDRGSYEQYF; cdr3_nt: TGTGCCAGCAGCCAGGACAGGGGCTCCTACGAGCAGTACTTC
j_call: TRBJ1-2; d_call: TRBD1; v_call: TRBV11-2; cdr3_length: 14; clone_size: .; cdr3_aa: CASSPRDRNYGYTF; cdr3_nt: TGTGCCAGCAGCCCAAGGGACAGGAACTATGGCTACACCTTC
j_call: TRBJ1-1; d_call: TRBD1; v_call: TRBV19; cdr3_length: 17; clone_size: once; cdr3_aa: CASTLGGQGANLAQAFF; cdr3_nt: TGTGCCAGTACCCTAGGGGGACAGGGTGCAAATTTGGCACAAGCTTTCTTT
j_call: TRBJ2-7; d_call: TRBD1; v_call: TRBV6-5; cdr3_length: 13; clone_size: .; cdr3_aa: CASRRQTGYEQYF; cdr3_nt: TGTGCCAGCAGACGACAGACAGGGTACGAGCAGTACTTC
j_call: TRBJ2-7; d_call: TRBD2; v_call: TRBV29-1; cdr3_length: 15; clone_size: .; cdr3_aa: CSVEGGGSGSYEQYF; cdr3_nt: TGCAGCGTTGAAGGGGGGGGATCCGGCTCCTACGAGCAGTACTTC
j_call: TRBJ1-6; d_call: TRBD1; v_call: TRBV30; cdr3_length: 14; clone_size: .; cdr3_aa: CACHPRDRNSPLHF; cdr3_nt: TGTGCCTGTCACCCCCGGGACAGGAATTCACCCCTCCACTTT
j_call: TRBJ1-2; d_call: .; v_call: TRBV19; cdr3_length: 11; clone_size: .; cdr3_aa: CASRERYGYTF; cdr3_nt: TGTGCCAGTAGGGAGCGCTATGGCTACACCTTC
j_call: TRBJ2-7; d_call: .; v_call: TRBV18; cdr3_length: 17; clone_size: .; cdr3_aa: CASSPMSAGWSAYEQYF; cdr3_nt: TGTGCCAGCTCACCAATGAGTGCGGGTTGGTCGGCCTACGAGCAGTACTTC
j_call: TRBJ1-1; d_call: TRBD1; v_call: TRBV5-1; cdr3_length: 15; clone_size: once; cdr3_aa: CASGARTGTNTEAFF; cdr3_nt: TGCGCCAGCGGCGCGAGGACAGGGACGAACACTGAAGCTTTCTTT
j_call: TRBJ2-3; d_call: TRBD1; v_call: TRBV27; cdr3_length: 14; clone_size: .; cdr3_aa: CASSTGTGTDTQYF; cdr3_nt: TGTGCCAGCAGTACCGGGACAGGCACAGATACGCAGTATTTT
j_call: TRBJ2-7; d_call: TRBD1; v_call: TRBV5-6; cdr3_length: 15; clone_size: .; cdr3_aa: CASSLTGTGSYEQYF; cdr3_nt: TGTGCCAGCAGCTTGACCGGGACAGGATCCTACGAGCAGTACTTC